This T cell receptor (beta chain) was found in a study of response to subunit inactivated influenza vaccine. Study-level results: Authors suggested each seasonal flu vaccination may recruit only limited numbers of new T cells.

This clonotype was seen repeatedly, ten times or more. Antigen: not known. Via MiXCR, TCRdb re-called the RT-PCR reads, giving one row per CDR3 protein. The sample shows 500,000 to 600,000 distinct CDR3 sequences, about 7.6% of them seen only once. Deletions cut 0 bases from V and 3 bases from J, with 12 bases between. The germline V gene has CDR1 LGHNA and CDR2 YNFKEQ. The CDR3 loop spans 15 amino acids. The clonotype originates from a man in his fifties or sixties who received an inactivated influenza vaccine. The material was PBMCs from blood, obtained roughly 24 months after vaccination. The chain recombines TRBV4-2 with TRBJ2-7; D remains ambiguous. In nucleotides, the CDR3 is TGTGCCAGCAGCCAAGACTACTCTTGGCACTACGAGCAGTACTTC. Translation gives CASSQDYSWHYEQYF.